This is a list of T cell receptor beta chains from one sample in a study of CD8 T cells in ankylosing spondylitis. TCRdb fed the 5' RACE reads into MiXCR, producing one record per CDR3 protein. This table has hundreds of thousands of distinct CDR3 sequences, roughly 12% appearing once. Sequencing used blood, either unsorted or a sorted T cell fraction (not recorded which). These receptors were obtained from a male donor with ankylosing spondylitis. The CDR3 runs from the conserved cysteine through the conserved F or W. D genes are given only for firm matches.

cdr3_length: 15
v_call: TRBV20-1
d_call: TRBD2
cdr3_aa: CSAMGLAGGADTQYF

cdr3_length: 18
v_call: TRBV5-1
d_call: TRBD1
cdr3_aa: CASSLGWDRALMGPEAFF

cdr3_length: 14
v_call: TRBV28
d_call: -
cdr3_aa: CASSLYGGEKTQYF

cdr3_length: 13
v_call: TRBV20-1
d_call: -
cdr3_aa: CSAPRGSGNTIYF

cdr3_length: 14
v_call: TRBV27
d_call: TRBD2
cdr3_aa: CASSRIAGVHEQFF

cdr3_length: 14
v_call: TRBV7-2
d_call: -
cdr3_aa: CASSLVGGGDTQYF

cdr3_length: 17
v_call: TRBV4-2
d_call: -
cdr3_aa: CASSHSQGPGTNYGYTF

cdr3_length: 14
v_call: TRBV30
d_call: -
cdr3_aa: CAWRQMDSSYEQYF

cdr3_length: 11
v_call: TRBV12-3/TRBV12-4
d_call: -
cdr3_aa: CASSHRGTQYF

cdr3_length: 13
v_call: TRBV10-3
d_call: -
cdr3_aa: CAISASMNTEAFF

cdr3_length: 15
v_call: TRBV14
d_call: -
cdr3_aa: CASSQDLRSSYEQYF

cdr3_length: 14
v_call: TRBV6-5
d_call: -
cdr3_aa: CASSYSFGELEAFF

cdr3_length: 13
v_call: TRBV29-1
d_call: -
cdr3_aa: CSVAGTNYNEQFF

cdr3_length: 14
v_call: TRBV28
d_call: -
cdr3_aa: CASSKIVEGNTIYF

cdr3_length: 15
v_call: TRBV7-2
d_call: TRBD2
cdr3_aa: CASSQTSEPGDTQYF

cdr3_length: 15
v_call: TRBV21-1
d_call: -
cdr3_aa: CASPPQGKGPYEQYF